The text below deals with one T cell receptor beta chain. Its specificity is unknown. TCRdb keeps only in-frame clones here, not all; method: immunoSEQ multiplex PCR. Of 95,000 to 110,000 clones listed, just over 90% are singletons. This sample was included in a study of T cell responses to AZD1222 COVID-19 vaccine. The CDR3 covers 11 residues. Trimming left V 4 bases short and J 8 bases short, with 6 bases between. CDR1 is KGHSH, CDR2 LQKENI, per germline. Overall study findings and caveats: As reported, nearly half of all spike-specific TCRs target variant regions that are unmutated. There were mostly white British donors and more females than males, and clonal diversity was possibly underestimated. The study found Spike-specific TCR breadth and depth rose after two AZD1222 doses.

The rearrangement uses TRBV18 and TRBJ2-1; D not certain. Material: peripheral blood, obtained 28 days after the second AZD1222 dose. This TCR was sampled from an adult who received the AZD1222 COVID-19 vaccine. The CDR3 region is CASSLHDEQFF. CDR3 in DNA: TGTGCCAGCTCACTTCACGATGAGCAGTTCTTC.